This TCR beta chain was sequenced during a study of radiotherapy plus CTLA-4 blockade in lung cancer. Looking at the study overall: Patients showed objective responses in around a sixth of cases and disease control in under 35%.

Patients in the study, people with chemo-refractory metastatic non-small-cell lung cancer, received focal radiation plus ipilimumab CTLA-4 blockade. Whole-study findings and limits: There was expansion of tumor-derived TCR clones in blood after radiotherapy plus ipilimumab.

From germline, CDR1 is SGDLS and CDR2 YYNGEE. The CDR3 spans 14 residues. Trimming took off 0 bases at V and 0 bases at J, with 4 bases between the two ends. Sequencing used immunoSEQ multiplex PCR; TCRdb keeps in-frame clones, though not all of them. The sample consists of roughly 24,000 clones, about 77% of them appearing once. This clone has more than one count but fewer than ten. Antigen: not known. V gene TRBV9 combines with J gene TRBJ1-3; no reliable D call. This material consisted of peripheral blood, taken from a patient treated with radiotherapy plus ipilimumab. This clonotype was sampled from a human donor with non-small cell lung cancer that progressed on radiotherapy plus ipilimumab. CDR3: CASSVAGSGNTIYF. The CDR3 DNA is TGTGCCAGCAGCGTAGCCGGCTCTGGAAACACCATATATTTT.